This passage covers 11 T cell receptor beta chains from one sample sequenced in a study of T cells in Graves' hyperthyroidism and ophthalmopathy. RNA transcripts yielded amplified TCR beta CDR3 regions. HTBI primers were the set used in a first-round RT-PCR of the TCR CDR3. TCRdb re-analysed the multiplex PCR reads in MiXCR, keeping a single row per CDR3 protein. The sample consists of hundreds of thousands of distinct CDR3 sequences, roughly 40% of them appearing once. The sequenced material came from blood. These receptors were taken from a man younger than 30 with Graves' hyperthyroidism.

The chain recombines TRBV12-5 with TRBJ2-5; no clear D gene. This CDR3 region has 16 residues. With 0 bases removed from V and 2 bases from J, the gap between germline ends came to 13 bases. Germline CDR1 LGHNT, CDR2 FRNRAP. CDR3 in DNA: TGTGCTAGTGGTTTGGTACAAGGAACTACGCAAGAGACCCAGTACTTC. Its translation is CASGLVQGTTQETQYF.

This clonotype was seen more than once but under ten times. At one boundary the junction diverges from the germline segment, which might be a read error. This chain uses TRBV2 with TRBJ1-2; unclear D gene. This CDR3 has 13 residues. The germline CDR1 and CDR2 sequences are SNHLY and FYNNEI. CDR3 nucleotides: TGTGCCAGCGGGCTCAGACCTAACTATGGTTACACCTTC. As protein: CASGLRPNYGYTF.

Comment on this clonotype: At one of its ends the junction is not consistent with the germline gene, which may arise from a read error. The J gene is TRBJ1-5, the V gene TRBV10-3; D is perhaps TRBD1 (6 bases). CDR3 length: 14 amino acids. The V gene's germline CDR1 is ENHRY and CDR2 SYGVKD. This CDR3 reads CASSGDTSSQPQHF. The CDR3 DNA reads TGTGCCAGCAGTGGGGACACCAGTAGTCAGCCCCAGCATTTT.

This clonotype appeared many times. This chain uses TRBV7-8 with TRBJ2-5; 9 positions match TRBD2. The CDR3 sequence is 15 residues long. The germline gives CDR1 SGHVS, CDR2 FQNEAQ. The junction had 3 bases not matched to a gene; V was cut back by 4 bases and J by 0 bases. CDR3 DNA sequence: TGTGCCAGCAGCTCGGTAGCGGGGGACCAAGAGACCCAGTACTTC. It codes for CASSSVAGDQETQYF.

This chain joins TRBV5-1 and TRBJ2-7; TRBD1 aligns across 10 bases. Germline V gene lookup returns CDR1 SGHRS and CDR2 YFSETQ. J lost 4 bases, V lost 0 bases, and 4 bases had no gene match. The CDR3 contains 15 residues. The DNA for the CDR3 is TGCGCCAGCAGCTTGGAGGGACAGGGGTGGTACGAGCAGTACTTC. Its protein product is CASSLEGQGWYEQYF.

This CDR3 is CASSQYPGNGGGTEAFF. CDR3 DNA sequence: TGCGCCAGCAGCCAATACCCAGGGAATGGCGGAGGGACTGAAGCTTTCTTT. This sequence joins TRBV4-1 and TRBJ1-1; a possible D gene is TRBD1 (5 bases). The germline V gene encodes CDR1 MGHRA and CDR2 YSYEKL. Trimming stripped 2 bases from V and 5 bases from J, with 21 bases between. The CDR3 totals 17 residues.

The chain recombines TRBV20-1 with TRBJ2-7, with 11 bases that match TRBD2. The CDR3 loop spans 14 amino acids. Germline CDR1 DFQATT, CDR2 SNEGSKA (reference sequence). The J segment lost 6 bases and the V segment lost 1 base, leaving 5 bases of the junction unmatched. The CDR3 DNA follows: TGCAGTGCTAGAGTGAAACTAGCGGGAGTCGAGCAGTACTTC. Encoded protein: CSARVKLAGVEQYF.

This chain connects TRBV2 to TRBJ1-5, with 7 bases matching TRBD1. The CDR3 extends over 12 amino acids. Trimming cost V 4 bases and J 13 bases; bases outside gene matches: 7. CDR1 and CDR2 (germline): SNHLY, FYNNEI. CDR3 sequence reads: CASSATGKSQHF. The CDR3 nucleotides read TGTGCCAGCAGTGCGACAGGGAAGTCGCAGCATTTT.

V and J are TRBV6-1 and TRBJ1-6; no definite D call. The CDR3 sequence is 16 residues long. V dropped 4 bases and J dropped 7 bases, with 17 bases sitting between them. Germline V gene sequence: CDR1 MNHNS, CDR2 SASEGT. The chain's CDR3 is CASSVSDPSGNSPLHF. Here the CDR3 DNA reads TGTGCCAGCAGTGTTTCCGACCCTTCGGGGAATTCACCCCTCCACTTT.

The chain employs TRBV5-1 and TRBJ2-5; D may be TRBD1 or TRBD2 (7 bases each). Germline lookup yields CDR1 SGHRS and CDR2 YFSETQ. The CDR3 is made up of 15 amino acids. Deletions cut 4 bases from V and 5 bases from J, with 18 bases between. This chain's CDR3 is CASSPTGRAEETQYF. In nucleotides, the CDR3 is TGCGCCAGCAGCCCGACAGGGAGGGCAGAGGAGACCCAGTACTTC.

The chain combines TRBV7-2 with TRBJ1-2; D is perhaps TRBD1 (5 bases). Germline V lookup: CDR1 SGHTA, CDR2 FQGNSA. V gave up 5 bases and J gave up 14 bases, with 18 bases separating them. The CDR3 has 12 amino acids. DNA of the CDR3: TGTGCCAGCAGCGACGACAGTCTGACTCCAACCTTC. As protein: CASSDDSLTPTF.